The rows below give T cell receptor beta chains drawn from one sample of a study of blood T cell repertoires in COVID-19. Assay: immunoSEQ multiplex PCR; the TCRdb copy retains only in-frame clones and omits some. Of roughly 200,000 clones listed, roughly 90% are singletons. Sequenced: PBMCs or T cells enriched from blood (not recorded which). The receptors originated from a woman aged 25-40 years with acute COVID-19. Both conserved end residues are part of each CDR3. Each record gives: V gene, D gene, J gene, clone size, CDR3 protein, CDR3 DNA. A D gene is named only where the DNA matches it firmly. Expanded clones get a size class; other rows say once, few or many, or leave the size out.

TRBV9,NA,TRBJ2-3,NA,CASSRGQGDGDTQYF,TGTGCCAGCAGCCGGGGGCAGGGGGATGGAGATACGCAGTATTTT
TRBV7-9,NA,TRBJ2-5,NA,CASSLLAGQETQYF,TGTGCCAGCAGCTTACTGGCGGGGCAAGAGACCCAGTACTTC
TRBV7-3,NA,TRBJ2-7,few,CASSLAAAYEQYF,TGTGCCAGCAGCTTAGCGGCGGCCTACGAGCAGTACTTC
TRBV4-1,TRBD1,TRBJ1-5,NA,CAVGQGGNQPQHF,TGCGCCGTGGGACAGGGAGGCAATCAGCCCCAGCATTTT
TRBV3-1/TRBV3-2,NA,TRBJ1-1,NA,CASSYGGFDTEAFF,TGTGCCAGCAGCTATGGGGGGTTCGACACTGAAGCTTTCTTT
TRBV24-1,NA,TRBJ1-5,NA,CATSDPKYTGSGQPQHF,TGTGCCACCAGTGATCCAAAATACACTGGGTCAGGACAGCCCCAGCATTTT
TRBV28,NA,TRBJ1-4,NA,CASSLEQATNEKLFF,TGTGCCAGCAGTTTAGAGCAGGCAACTAATGAAAAACTGTTTTTT
TRBV5-5,NA,TRBJ2-7,NA,CASSSGISYEQYF,TGTGCCAGCAGCTCAGGCATTTCCTACGAGCAGTACTTC
TRBV28,TRBD1,TRBJ1-2,once,CASSPDRNYGYTF,TGTGCCAGCAGCCCGGACAGGAACTATGGCTACACCTTC
TRBV14,TRBD2,TRBJ2-5,NA,CASRPSTGGETQYF,TGTGCCAGCAGGCCCTCAACCGGGGGGGAGACCCAGTACTTC
TRBV10-2,TRBD2,TRBJ2-3,NA,CASSESGTSAPTDTQYF,TGCGCCAGCAGTGAGTCAGGGACTAGCGCACCAACAGATACGCAGTATTTT
TRBV5-4,NA,TRBJ1-1,NA,CASSFRVDTEAFF,TGTGCCAGCAGCTTCAGGGTAGACACTGAAGCTTTCTTT
TRBV29-1,TRBD1,TRBJ2-4,once,CSVQDRRVNIQYF,TGCAGCGTTCAGGACAGGCGAGTGAACATTCAGTACTTC
TRBV12-3/TRBV12-4,TRBD1,TRBJ2-1,NA,CASSKTGGNEQFF,TGTGCCAGCAGTAAGACAGGGGGCAATGAGCAGTTCTTC
TRBV9,NA,TRBJ1-6,NA,CASSVQGSLNSPLHF,TGTGCCAGCAGCGTACAGGGCAGCCTTAATTCACCCCTCCACTTT
TRBV4-1,TRBD1,TRBJ2-3,once,CASSPGTGGVLDTQYF,TGCGCCAGCAGTCCCGGGACAGGGGGCGTCCTAGATACGCAGTATTTT